This record looks at one T cell receptor beta chain sequence and its context. With 5 bases removed from V and 0 bases from J, the gap between germline ends came to 13 bases. This CDR3 has 15 amino acids. CDR1 and CDR2 from the germline V gene are MNHEY and SMNVEV (reference sequence). This sample was included in a study of T cell responses to AZD1222 COVID-19 vaccine. Assay used: immunoSEQ multiplex PCR; TCRdb lists only in-frame clones, some missing. In the table there are 200,000 to 250,000 clones, more than 85% of which are singletons. The chain has TRBV27 and TRBJ1-2; the D is unclear. The source of this sequence is an adult in good health. Source: peripheral blood, taken on day 0 of MenACWY control vaccination. Here the CDR3 DNA reads TGTGCCAGCAGTAACCCGTACGCAGCTAACTATGGCTACACCTTC. It codes for CASSNPYAANYGYTF.